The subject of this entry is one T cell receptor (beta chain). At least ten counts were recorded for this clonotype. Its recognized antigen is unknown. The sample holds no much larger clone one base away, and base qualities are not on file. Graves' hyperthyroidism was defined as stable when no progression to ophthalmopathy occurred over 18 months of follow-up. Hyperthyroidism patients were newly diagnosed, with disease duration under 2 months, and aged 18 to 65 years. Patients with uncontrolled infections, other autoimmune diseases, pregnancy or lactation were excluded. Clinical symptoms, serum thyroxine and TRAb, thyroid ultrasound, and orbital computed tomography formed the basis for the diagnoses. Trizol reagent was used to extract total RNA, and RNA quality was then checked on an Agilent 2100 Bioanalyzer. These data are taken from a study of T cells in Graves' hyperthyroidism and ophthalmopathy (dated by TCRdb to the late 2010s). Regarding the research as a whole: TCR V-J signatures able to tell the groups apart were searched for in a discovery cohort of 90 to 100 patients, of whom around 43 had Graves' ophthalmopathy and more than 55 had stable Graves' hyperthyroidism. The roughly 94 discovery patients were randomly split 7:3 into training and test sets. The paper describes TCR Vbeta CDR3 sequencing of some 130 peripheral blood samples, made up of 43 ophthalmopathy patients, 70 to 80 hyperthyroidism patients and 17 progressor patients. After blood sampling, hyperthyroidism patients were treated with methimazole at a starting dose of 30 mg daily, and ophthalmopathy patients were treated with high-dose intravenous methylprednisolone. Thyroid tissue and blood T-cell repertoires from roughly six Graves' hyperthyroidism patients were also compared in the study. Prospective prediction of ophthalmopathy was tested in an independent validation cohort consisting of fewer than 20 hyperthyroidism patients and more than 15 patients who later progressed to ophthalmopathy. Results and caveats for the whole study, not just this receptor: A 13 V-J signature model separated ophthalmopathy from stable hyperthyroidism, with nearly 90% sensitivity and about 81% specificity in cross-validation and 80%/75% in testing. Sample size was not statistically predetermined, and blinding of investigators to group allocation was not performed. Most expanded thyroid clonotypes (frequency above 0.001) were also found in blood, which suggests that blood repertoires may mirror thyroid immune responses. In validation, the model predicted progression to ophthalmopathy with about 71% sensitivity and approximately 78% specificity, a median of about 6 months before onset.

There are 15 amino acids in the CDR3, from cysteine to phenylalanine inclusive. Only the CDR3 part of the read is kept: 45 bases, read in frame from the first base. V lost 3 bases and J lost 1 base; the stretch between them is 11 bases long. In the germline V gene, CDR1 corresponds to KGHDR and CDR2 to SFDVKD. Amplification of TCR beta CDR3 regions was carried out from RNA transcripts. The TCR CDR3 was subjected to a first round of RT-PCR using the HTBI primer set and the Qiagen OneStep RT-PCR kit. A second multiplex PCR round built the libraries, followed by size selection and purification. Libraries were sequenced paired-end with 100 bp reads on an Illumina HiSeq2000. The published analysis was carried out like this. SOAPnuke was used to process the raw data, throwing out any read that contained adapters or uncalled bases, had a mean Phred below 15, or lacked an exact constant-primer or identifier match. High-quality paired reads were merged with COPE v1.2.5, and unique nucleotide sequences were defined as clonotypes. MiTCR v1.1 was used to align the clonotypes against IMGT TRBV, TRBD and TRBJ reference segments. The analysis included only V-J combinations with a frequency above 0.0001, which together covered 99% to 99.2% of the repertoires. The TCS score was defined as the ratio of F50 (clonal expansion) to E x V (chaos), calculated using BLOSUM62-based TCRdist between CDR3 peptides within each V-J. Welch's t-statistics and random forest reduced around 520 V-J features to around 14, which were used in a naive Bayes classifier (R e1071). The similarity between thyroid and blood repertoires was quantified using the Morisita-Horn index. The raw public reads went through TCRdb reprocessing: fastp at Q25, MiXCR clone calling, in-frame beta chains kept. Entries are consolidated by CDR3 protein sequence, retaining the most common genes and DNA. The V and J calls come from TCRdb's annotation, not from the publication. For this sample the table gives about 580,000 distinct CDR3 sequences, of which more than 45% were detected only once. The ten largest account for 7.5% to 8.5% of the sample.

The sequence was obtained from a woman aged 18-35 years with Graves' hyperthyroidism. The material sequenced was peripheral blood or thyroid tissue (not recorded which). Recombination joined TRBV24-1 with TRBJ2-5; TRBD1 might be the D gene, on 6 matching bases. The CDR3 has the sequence CATSDATGPQETQYF. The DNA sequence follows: TGTGCCACCAGTGATGCCACAGGGCCCCAAGAGACCCAGTACTTC.